In this sample, the clone carrying this T cell receptor beta chain turned up once. This CDR3 has 12 residues. V shed 2 bases and J shed 10 bases, with 11 bases lying between them. In germline, CDR1 is SGHTA, CDR2 FQGNSA. Assay: immunoSEQ multiplex PCR; the TCRdb copy retains only in-frame clones and omits some. The sample contains hundreds of thousands of clones, about 85% of which appear only once. The sample is drawn from a study of blood T cell repertoires in COVID-19. This chain links TRBV7-2 with TRBJ2-5, with a weak D call TRBD1 (6 bases). Specimen: peripheral blood. The sequence was obtained from a man between 18 and 35 years old with active or convalescent COVID-19. This CDR3 reads CASSLKGGNQYF. CDR3 nucleotide sequence: TGTGCCAGCAGCTTAAAAGGGGGTAACCAGTACTTC.